A single sample gave rise to the 32 T cell receptor beta chains below, sequenced in a study of T cells in Graves' hyperthyroidism and ophthalmopathy. RNA transcripts were the template for amplifying TCR beta CDR3 regions. The HTBI set primed first-round TCR CDR3 RT-PCR. TCRdb used MiXCR to reprocess the multiplex PCR reads, holding one entry per CDR3 protein. This sample has about 410,000 distinct CDR3 sequences, with roughly 14% found just once. The specimen sequenced was blood. These receptors all stem from a man aged 18 to 29 with Graves' ophthalmopathy.

In this sample, this clonotype turned up many times. The rearrangement links TRBV5-1 to TRBJ2-3; 7 bases agree with TRBD2. V was pared by 5 bases and J by 1 base, with 7 bases of the junction left unmatched. This CDR3 spans 15 amino acids. CDR1 and CDR2 (germline): SGHRS, YFSETQ. CDR3 region: CASSPPTSGTDTQYF. In DNA form, the CDR3 reads TGCGCCAGCAGTCCCCCTACTAGCGGCACAGATACGCAGTATTTT.

Ten or more counts support this clonotype. The J gene is TRBJ2-5, the V gene TRBV13; either TRBD1 or TRBD2 may fit D (5 bases each). Germline V gene sequence: CDR1 PRHDT, CDR2 FYEKMQ (reference sequence). The CDR3 totals 17 residues. The V gene lost 4 bases and the J gene lost 5 bases, with 23 bases spanning the gap. The CDR3, as DNA: TGTGCCAGCAGCTCAAGTAGTACGGGAATCTGGGGGGAGACCCAGTACTTC. This sequence encodes CASSSSSTGIWGETQYF. Supplemented by reference TRBV13 and TRBJ2-5, the full variable domain reads AAGVIQSPRHLIKEKRETATLKCYPIPRHDTVYWYQQGPGQDPQFLISFYEKMQSDKGSIPDRFSAQQFSDYHSELNMSSLELGDSALYFCASSSSSTGIWGETQYFGPGTRLLVL.

On this clonotype itself: Mismatch with germline at one junction end may stem from a read error. The J gene is TRBJ1-5, the V gene TRBV27; the D gene is possibly TRBD1 (5 bases). Germline-derived CDR1 and CDR2 are MNHEY and SMNVEV (reference sequence). CDR3 length: 16 residues. The CDR3: CASRLDIPSSNQPRHF. As DNA, the CDR3 is TGTGCCAGCAGACTGGACATTCCCTCGAGCAATCAGCCCCGGCATTTT.

This clonotype came up many times. The chain employs TRBV18 and TRBJ1-1, with D tentatively TRBD1 (5 bases). The CDR3 is 13 amino acids. CDR1 is KGHSH, CDR2 LQKENI, per germline. The V gene lost 5 bases and the J gene lost 10 bases, with 17 bases spanning the gap. The CDR3 sequence is CASSTDTVGTAFF. In nucleotides, the CDR3 is TGTGCCAGCTCAACAGATACCGTCGGGACAGCTTTCTTT.

This clonotype showed up many times. The chain uses TRBV12-5 and TRBJ2-7, with a weak D call TRBD1 (6 bases). This CDR3 has 14 amino acids. Germline V CDR1 and CDR2: LGHNT, FRNRAP. V lost 1 base to trimming and J lost 5 bases, with 12 bases between them. DNA of the CDR3: TGTGCTAGTGGTTTGGGGCCCAGGGGCGACGAGCAGTACTTC. Its translation: CASGLGPRGDEQYF.

Many counts were recorded for this clonotype. J is TRBJ1-4 and V is TRBV6-1, with D tentatively TRBD1 (5 bases). This CDR3 spans 14 amino acids. Germline V gene sequence: CDR1 MNHNS, CDR2 SASEGT. V lost 2 bases and J lost 7, with 11 bases in between. The CDR3 nucleotides read TGTGCCAGCAGTGAACAGTCGGGGCCTGAAAAACTGTTTTTT. Protein: CASSEQSGPEKLFF.

This clonotype has at least ten counts. J is TRBJ2-7 and V is TRBV6-1, with D maybe TRBD1 (6 bases). Germline CDR1 and CDR2: MNHNS and SASEGT. Trimming shortened V by 9 bases and J by 2 bases, and 11 bases separated the two germline ends. CDR3 length: 12 amino acids. The CDR3 region has the DNA TGTGCCAGTTGGGACACTACCTACGAGCAGTACTTC. This codes for CASWDTTYEQYF.

This clonotype was recorded once. This chain connects TRBV2 to TRBJ2-5, with D perhaps matching TRBD2 (7 bases). V was cut by 4 bases and J by 7 bases, with 16 bases left in between. In germline, CDR1 is SNHLY, CDR2 FYNNEI. The CDR3 sequence is 14 residues long. CDR3 in DNA: TGTGCCAGCAGTGGAGCAGGGAGGGGGGGGACCCAGTACTTC. Its translation is CASSGAGRGGTQYF.

The sample holds many counts of this clonotype. The rearrangement links TRBV27 to TRBJ1-2; TRBD1 might be the D (5 bases). The CDR3 length is 17 residues. Looked up from germline, CDR1 is MNHEY and CDR2 is SMNVEV (reference sequence). V dropped 6 bases and J dropped 3 bases, with 23 bases sitting between them. The CDR3 nucleotides read TGTGCCAGCAGCCCCGTGGGGTCGACAGCTACACACTATGGCTACACCTTC. Translating it yields CASSPVGSTATHYGYTF.

This clonotype was counted ten times or more. This sequence joins TRBV30 and TRBJ2-1; D might be TRBD1 (5 bases). CDR3 length: 13 residues. V lost 3 bases and J lost 11, with 17 bases in between. The germline V gene encodes CDR1 GTSNPN and CDR2 SVGIG (reference sequence). The DNA for the CDR3 is TGTGCCTGGAGCGTCTTCCAAGACAGCCAGCAGTTCTTC. This gives the protein CAWSVFQDSQQFF.

This clonotype was seen repeatedly, ten times or more. This sequence joins TRBV20-1 and TRBJ2-3; the D is unclear. The V end was cut by 5 bases, the J end by 4 bases, with 13 bases between. Germline CDR1 and CDR2: DFQATT and SNEGSKA (reference sequence). This CDR3 region has 13 residues. The CDR3: CSAPPPTADTQYF. Written as DNA, the CDR3 is TGCAGTGCTCCTCCCCCAACGGCAGATACGCAGTATTTT.

V is TRBV29-1 and J is TRBJ2-1, with 9 bases identical to TRBD2. Unmatched junction bases numbered 7, after V lost 4 bases and J lost 12 bases. Germline CDR1 and CDR2: SQVTM and ANQGSEA. CDR3 length equals 12 residues. CDR3 DNA sequence: TGCAGCGTTGTTGCGGGGGGGCCTGTGCAGTTCTTC. It is translated as CSVVAGGPVQFF.

At least ten counts were recorded for this clonotype. The chain recombines TRBV30 with TRBJ2-1, with 10 bases fitting TRBD2. V lost 8 bases and J lost 5; bases outside the gene matches: 6. Germline V gives CDR1 GTSNPN, CDR2 SVGIG (reference sequence). CDR3 length: 13 residues. CDR3 sequence: CAHNSGRNNEQFF. The CDR3 bases are TGTGCCCACAATAGCGGGAGGAACAATGAGCAGTTCTTC.

The chain carries TRBV2 and TRBJ2-7; D is perhaps TRBD1 or TRBD2 (5 bases each). In germline, CDR1 is SNHLY, CDR2 FYNNEI. Trimming left V 6 bases short and J 6 bases short, with 18 bases between. The CDR3 extends over 14 amino acids. CDR3: CASRSDLGGGEQYF. CDR3 in DNA: TGTGCCAGCAGGTCTGACCTTGGTGGGGGCGAGCAGTACTTC.

This rearrangement joins TRBV6-1 to TRBJ2-5; 7 bases are shared with TRBD1. CDR1 is MNHNS, CDR2 SASEGT, per germline. V lost 7 bases to trimming and J lost 0 bases; unmatched junction nucleotides: 14. CDR3 size: 17 residues. The CDR3 sequence: CASISWQGVLYQETQYF. CDR3 nucleotide sequence: TGTGCCAGCATAAGTTGGCAGGGGGTCCTATACCAAGAGACCCAGTACTTC.

The chain couples TRBV10-3 to TRBJ2-7; TRBD1 or TRBD2 may be the D gene (5 bases each). Trimming removed 2 bases from V and 7 bases from J, with 12 bases in between. The CDR3 covers 13 residues. CDR1 ENHRY and CDR2 SYGVKD come from the germline V gene. CDR3 coding DNA: TGTGCCATCAGTGAGATGGTGGGGGAAGAGCAGTACTTC. Translating it yields CAISEMVGEEQYF.

This clonotype was picked up a small number of times. CDR3 sequence (DNA): TGCAGTGCTAGAGATCCCAGCGGGAAGGGGGCCGGGGAGCTGTTTTTT. Protein product: CSARDPSGKGAGELFF. V gene TRBV20-1 combines with J gene TRBJ2-2, with D perhaps TRBD2 (7 bases). Trimming took off 0 bases at V and 6 bases at J, with 17 bases between the two ends. The CDR3 contains 16 residues. Germline-derived CDR1 and CDR2 are DFQATT and SNEGSKA (reference sequence).

As concerns this clonotype: At one of its ends the junction is not consistent with the germline gene, which may arise from a read error. The rearrangement links TRBV7-8 to TRBJ2-1; weak D call: TRBD1 (6 bases). This CDR3 is built from 16 residues. The germline V gene has CDR1 SGHVS and CDR2 FQNEAQ. CDR3 residues: CASSSGRGWSYNGQFF. The CDR3 DNA follows: TGTGCCAGCAGCTCCGGAAGGGGGTGGTCCTACAATGGGCAGTTCTTC.

This clonotype has a handful of counts. This chain links TRBV30 with TRBJ1-6; maybe TRBD1 (5 bases). This CDR3 spans 15 amino acids. Trimming removed 1 base at V and 7 bases at J, with 14 bases between. Germline values: CDR1 GTSNPN, CDR2 SVGIG (reference sequence). Written as DNA, the CDR3 is TGTGCCTGGAGTGAGAAGGGGACCAGCAATTCACCCCTCCACTTT. Translation gives CAWSEKGTSNSPLHF.

The J gene is TRBJ2-2, the V gene TRBV7-6; D unresolved. Trimming left V 7 bases short and J 7 bases short, with 10 bases between. CDR1 is SGHVS and CDR2 is FNYEAQ in the germline V gene. The CDR3 runs to 12 residues. Written as DNA, the CDR3 is TGTGCCAGCAACCCCACTGGCGGGGAGCTGTTTTTT. Protein: CASNPTGGELFF.

The sample holds many counts of this clonotype. J is TRBJ1-1 and V is TRBV7-3; a weak D match, TRBD1 (6 bases). The germline V gene encodes CDR1 SGHTA and CDR2 FQGTGA. The ends were cut back, 1 base at V and 1 base at J, with 10 bases in the middle. The CDR3 sequence is 15 residues long. The CDR3 is CASSLRAGANTEAFF. The CDR3, as DNA: TGTGCCAGCAGCTTAAGGGCAGGGGCGAACACTGAAGCTTTCTTT.

This clonotype was seen ten or more times. This rearrangement joins TRBV7-9 to TRBJ2-7, with 10 positions matching TRBD1. The CDR3 sequence is 15 residues long. V lost 5 bases, J lost 2 bases, and 6 bases stayed unmatched. Germline values: CDR1 SEHNR, CDR2 FQNEAQ (reference sequence). CDR3 nucleotides: TGTGCCAGCAGCCTCGGGACAGGGGTTCCCTACGAGCAGTACTTC. Encoded protein: CASSLGTGVPYEQYF.

This clonotype was recorded once. The genes are TRBV19 and TRBJ2-1; 10 nucleotides align to TRBD1. There are 15 residues in the CDR3. V lost 10 bases and J lost 6; bases outside the gene matches: 12. Germline CDR1 is LNHDA and CDR2 is SQIVND (reference sequence). The CDR3 nucleotides are TGTGCCACCTCCCCAGGACAGGGGGAAATCAATGAGCAGTTCTTC. Protein sequence: CATSPGQGEINEQFF.

This chain joins TRBV7-9 and TRBJ1-4, with D uncertain. Germline CDR1 reads SEHNR; CDR2 reads FQNEAQ (reference sequence). CDR3 size: 13 residues. V shed 5 bases and J shed 7 bases, with 11 bases lying between them. The chain's CDR3 is CASSTSGFEKLFF. CDR3 coding DNA: TGTGCCAGCAGCACGTCGGGGTTTGAAAAACTGTTTTTT.

This clonotype was recorded many times. The CDR3 DNA sequence: TGTGCCAGCAGCTTATCCGCTTCAGCGGGAGAGCAGTACTTC. It encodes CASSLSASAGEQYF. The chain couples TRBV7-2 to TRBJ2-7, with 7 bases lining up with TRBD2. Unmatched junction bases numbered 8, after V lost 2 bases and J lost 7 bases. CDR1 and CDR2 from the germline V gene are SGHTA and FQGNSA. CDR3 length: 14 amino acids.

This clonotype was counted only a few times. This rearrangement joins TRBV5-1 to TRBJ2-5; 15 bases line up with TRBD2. The CDR3 runs 17 residues. Germline loops: CDR1 SGHRS, CDR2 YFSETQ. Trimming at V came to 2 bases and at J to 2 bases, leaving 4 bases not matched to a gene. The CDR3 reads CASSFFGLAGGQETQYF. The CDR3 nucleotides are TGCGCCAGCAGCTTTTTTGGACTAGCGGGGGGGCAAGAGACCCAGTACTTC.

The chain employs TRBV5-1 and TRBJ2-2; no clear D gene. The V gene lost 0 bases and the J gene lost 4 bases, with 10 bases spanning the gap. Germline CDR1 reads SGHRS; CDR2 reads YFSETQ. The CDR3 sequence is 15 residues long. The CDR3 loop reads CASSLERVGTGELFF. The CDR3 coding sequence is TGCGCCAGCAGCTTGGAAAGGGTGGGCACCGGGGAGCTGTTTTTT. Filled out from reference TRBV5-1 and TRBJ2-2, the complete variable domain reads KAGVTQTPRYLIKTRGQQVTLSCSPISGHRSVSWYQQTPGQGLQFLFEYFSETQRNKGNFPGRFSGRQFSNSRSEMNVSTLELGDSALYLCASSLERVGTGELFFGEGSRLTVL.

This clonotype was seen many times. This chain links TRBV18 with TRBJ1-2; D is ambiguous. The V and J ends lost 2 bases and 1 base respectively, with 8 bases between them. The CDR3 spans 14 residues. The germline CDR1 and CDR2 sequences are KGHSH and LQKENI. CDR3: CASSPSRYNYGYTF. CDR3 DNA: TGTGCCAGCTCACCATCCCGTTATAACTATGGCTACACCTTC.

The rearrangement uses TRBV12-3 or TRBV12-4 and TRBJ1-2; TRBD1 matches at 7 bases. With 7 bases clipped from V and 7 bases from J, the junction kept 9 bases outside the gene matches. The CDR3 covers 13 residues. The CDR3 region is CASTPTGKVGYTF. CDR3 DNA: TGTGCCAGCACCCCGACAGGGAAGGTTGGCTACACCTTC.

This clonotype has a handful of counts. This chain links TRBV3-1 with TRBJ1-2; D is undetermined. V was cut by 1 base and J by 2 bases, with 11 bases left in between. In germline, CDR1 is LGHDT, CDR2 YNNKEL (reference sequence). CDR3 size: 15 residues. The CDR3 DNA sequence: TGTGCCAGCAGCCAAGCGGACCGGAAGAACTATGGCTACACCTTC. Residues: CASSQADRKNYGYTF.

In its sample, this clonotype was seen a few times. The gene calls are TRBV5-5 and TRBJ1-5; possible D gene TRBD1, 5 bases. The CDR3 loop spans 13 amino acids. With 4 bases removed from V and 9 bases from J, the gap between germline ends came to 14 bases. Germline V gene sequence: CDR1 SGHKS, CDR2 YYEKEE (reference sequence). The CDR3 DNA sequence: TGTGCCAGCAGCACTGGGACGTCTAGGCCCCAGCATTTT. Translation gives CASSTGTSRPQHF.

In nucleotides, the CDR3 is TGTGCCAGCAGTTTCAGGTCGAGGGGAGATACGCAGTATTTT. Translating gives CASSFRSRGDTQYF. The V call is TRBV28, the J call TRBJ2-3; D assignment may be TRBD1 or TRBD2 (5 bases each). CDR3 length equals 14 residues. The germline V gene encodes CDR1 MDHEN and CDR2 SYDVKM. V dropped 3 bases and J dropped 5 bases, with 12 bases sitting between them.